The clone carrying this TCR beta chain appeared a few times. What it binds is not known. The sample is drawn from a study of T cells after yellow fever vaccination. Study-wide results and limits: Re-detected after boosting: most primary clones, approximately 97% of CD4 and under 90% of CD8.

Per the germline V gene, CDR1 is DFQATT and CDR2 is SNEGSKA (reference sequence). CDR3 length: 18 amino acids. The ends lost 4 bases at V and 0 bases at J; junction bases unmatched: 11. TCRdb reprocessed the 5' RACE reads with MiXCR, giving one entry per CDR3 protein. The sample lists about 300,000 distinct CDR3 sequences, 4% occurring once. This receptor was taken from a man aged 18 to 35 who received the YFV17D yellow fever vaccine. The chain combines TRBV20-1 with TRBJ2-1, with 11 bases lining up with TRBD2. The input for sequencing was PBMCs, taken 5 days after the yellow fever booster vaccination. Here the CDR3 DNA reads TGCAGTGCTATCATTCCGGGACTAGCGGTTACCTCCTACAATGAGCAGTTCTTC. This codes for CSAIIPGLAVTSYNEQFF.